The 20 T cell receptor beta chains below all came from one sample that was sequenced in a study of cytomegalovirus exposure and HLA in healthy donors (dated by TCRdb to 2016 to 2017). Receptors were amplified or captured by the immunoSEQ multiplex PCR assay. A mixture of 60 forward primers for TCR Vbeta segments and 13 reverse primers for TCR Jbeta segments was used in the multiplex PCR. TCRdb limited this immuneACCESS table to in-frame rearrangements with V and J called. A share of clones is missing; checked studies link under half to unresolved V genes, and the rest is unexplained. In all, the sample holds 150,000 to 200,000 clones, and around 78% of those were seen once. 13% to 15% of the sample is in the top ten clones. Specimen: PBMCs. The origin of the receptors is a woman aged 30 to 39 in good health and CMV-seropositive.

The chain's CDR3 is CSFRDGPVTYF. The DNA for the CDR3 is TGCAGCTTCCGAGATGGTCCCGTTACGTATTTT. This chain connects TRBV29-1 to TRBJ2-3, with D uncertain. V was shortened by 8 bases and J by 14 bases, with 20 bases between the two germline ends. This CDR3 has 11 amino acids. Germline CDR1 is SQVTM and CDR2 is ANQGSEA.

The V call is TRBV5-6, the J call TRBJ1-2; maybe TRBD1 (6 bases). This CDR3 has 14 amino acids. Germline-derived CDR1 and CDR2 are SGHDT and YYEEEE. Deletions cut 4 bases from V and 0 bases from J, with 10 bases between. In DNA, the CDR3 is TGTGCCAGCAGCCTTGGGACAACTAACTATGGCTACACCTTC. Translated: CASSLGTTNYGYTF.

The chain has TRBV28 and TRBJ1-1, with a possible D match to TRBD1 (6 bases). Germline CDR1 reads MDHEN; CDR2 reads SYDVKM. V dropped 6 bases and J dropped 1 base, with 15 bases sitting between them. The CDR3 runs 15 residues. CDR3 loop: CASRNSGHWNTEAFF. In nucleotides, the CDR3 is TGTGCCAGCAGAAATTCGGGACACTGGAACACTGAAGCTTTCTTT.

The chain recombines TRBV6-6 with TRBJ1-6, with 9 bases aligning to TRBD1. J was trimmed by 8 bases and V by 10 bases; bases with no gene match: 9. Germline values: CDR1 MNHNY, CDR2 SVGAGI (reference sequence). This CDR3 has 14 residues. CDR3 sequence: CATRTGASDSPLHF. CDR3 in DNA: TGTGCCACCCGGACAGGGGCGTCGGATTCACCCCTCCACTTT.

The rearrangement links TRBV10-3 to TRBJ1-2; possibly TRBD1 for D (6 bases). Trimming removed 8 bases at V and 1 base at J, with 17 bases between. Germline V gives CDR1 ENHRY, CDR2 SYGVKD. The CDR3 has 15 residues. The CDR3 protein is CAILETGPFNYGYTF. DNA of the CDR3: TGTGCCATCCTCGAGACAGGTCCTTTTAACTATGGCTACACCTTC.

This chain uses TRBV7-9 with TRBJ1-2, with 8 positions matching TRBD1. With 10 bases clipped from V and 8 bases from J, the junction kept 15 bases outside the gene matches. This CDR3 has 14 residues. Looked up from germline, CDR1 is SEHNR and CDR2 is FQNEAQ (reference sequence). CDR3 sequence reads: CAITRLDRAGGYTF. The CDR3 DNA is TGTGCCATCACAAGACTGGACAGGGCAGGCGGCTACACCTTC. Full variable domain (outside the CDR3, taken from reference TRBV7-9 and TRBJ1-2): DTGVSQNPRHKITKRGQNVTFRCDPISEHNRLYWYRQTLGQGPEFLTYFQNEAQLEKSRLLSDRFSAERPKGSFSTLEIQRTEQGDSAMYLCAITRLDRAGGYTFGSGTRLTVV.

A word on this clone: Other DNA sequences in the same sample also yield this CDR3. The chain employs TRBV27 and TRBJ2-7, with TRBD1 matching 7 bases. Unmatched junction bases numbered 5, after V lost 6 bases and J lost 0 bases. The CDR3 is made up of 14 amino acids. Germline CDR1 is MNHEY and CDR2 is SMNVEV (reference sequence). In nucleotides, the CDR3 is TGTGCCAGCAGACGACAGGGAAGCTCCTACGAGCAGTACTTC. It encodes CASRRQGSSYEQYF.

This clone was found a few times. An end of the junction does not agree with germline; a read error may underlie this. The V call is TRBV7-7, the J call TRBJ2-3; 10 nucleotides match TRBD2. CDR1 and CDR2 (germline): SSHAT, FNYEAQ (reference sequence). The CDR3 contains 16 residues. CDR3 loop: CASSLAGGWRTDTQYF. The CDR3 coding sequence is TGTGCTAGCAGCTTAGCGGGGGGATGGCGTACAGATACGCAGTATTTT.

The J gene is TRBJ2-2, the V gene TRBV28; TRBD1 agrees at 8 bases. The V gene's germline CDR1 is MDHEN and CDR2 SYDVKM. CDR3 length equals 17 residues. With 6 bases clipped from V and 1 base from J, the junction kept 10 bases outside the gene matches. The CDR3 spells CASSLPGQGENTGELFF. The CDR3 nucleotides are TGTGCCAGCAGCCTACCCGGACAGGGAGAGAACACCGGGGAGCTGTTTTTT.

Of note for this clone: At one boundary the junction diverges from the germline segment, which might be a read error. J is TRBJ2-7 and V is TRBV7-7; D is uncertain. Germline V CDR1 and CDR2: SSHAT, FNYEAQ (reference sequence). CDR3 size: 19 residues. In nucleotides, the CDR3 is TGTGCTAGCAGCTTAGCTGGTGTCAGTCCGGAGATTAACGTGAACGAGCAGTACTTC. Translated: CASSLAGVSPEINVNEQYF.

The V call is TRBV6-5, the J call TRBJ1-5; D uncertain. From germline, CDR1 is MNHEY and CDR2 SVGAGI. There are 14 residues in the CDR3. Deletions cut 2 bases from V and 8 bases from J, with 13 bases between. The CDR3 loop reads CASSYPGDNKPQHF. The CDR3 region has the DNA TGTGCCAGCAGTTACCCGGGAGATAATAAGCCCCAGCATTTT.

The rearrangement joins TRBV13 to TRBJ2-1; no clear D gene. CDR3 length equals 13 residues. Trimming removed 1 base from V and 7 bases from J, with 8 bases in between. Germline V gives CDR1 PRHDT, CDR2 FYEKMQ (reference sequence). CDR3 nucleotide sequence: TGTGCCAGCAGCTTAGCCCCCGGGAATGAGCAGTTCTTC. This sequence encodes CASSLAPGNEQFF.

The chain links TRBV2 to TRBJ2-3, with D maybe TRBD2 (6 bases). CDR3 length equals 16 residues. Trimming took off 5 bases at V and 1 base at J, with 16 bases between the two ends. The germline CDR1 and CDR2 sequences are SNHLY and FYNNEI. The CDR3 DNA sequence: TGTGCCAGCAGTCGTAGGGGCCCGGGGGGCACAGATACGCAGTATTTT. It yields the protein CASSRRGPGGTDTQYF. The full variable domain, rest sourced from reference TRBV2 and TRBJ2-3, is EPEVTQTPSHQVTQMGQEVILRCVPISNHLYFYWYRQILGQKVEFLVSFYNNEISEKSEIFDDQFSVERPDGSNFTLKIRSTKLEDSAMYFCASSRRGPGGTDTQYFGPGTRLTVL.

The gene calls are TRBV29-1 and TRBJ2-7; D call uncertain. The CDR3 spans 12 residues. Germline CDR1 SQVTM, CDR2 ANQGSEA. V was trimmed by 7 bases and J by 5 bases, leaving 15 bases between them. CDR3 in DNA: TGCAGCGCCCGGCGCGGTATTGACGAGCAGTACTTC. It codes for CSARRGIDEQYF.

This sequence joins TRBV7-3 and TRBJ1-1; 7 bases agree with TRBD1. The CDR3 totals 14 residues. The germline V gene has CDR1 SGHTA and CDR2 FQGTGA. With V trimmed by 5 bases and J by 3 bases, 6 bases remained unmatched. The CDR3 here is CASSALTGDTEAFF. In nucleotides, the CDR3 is TGTGCCAGCAGCGCCCTCACAGGGGACACTGAAGCTTTCTTT.

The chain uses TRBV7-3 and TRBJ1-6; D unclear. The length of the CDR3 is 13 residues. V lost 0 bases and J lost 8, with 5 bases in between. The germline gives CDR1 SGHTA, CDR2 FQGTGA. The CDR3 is CASSLTGDSPLHF. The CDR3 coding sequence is TGTGCCAGCAGCTTAACGGGCGATTCACCCCTCCACTTT.

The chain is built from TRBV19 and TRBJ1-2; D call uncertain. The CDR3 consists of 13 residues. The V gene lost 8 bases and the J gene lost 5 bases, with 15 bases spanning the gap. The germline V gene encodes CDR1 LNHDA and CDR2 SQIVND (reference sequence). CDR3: CASANSLSYGYTF. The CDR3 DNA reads TGTGCCAGTGCAAACAGCCTAAGTTATGGCTACACCTTC.

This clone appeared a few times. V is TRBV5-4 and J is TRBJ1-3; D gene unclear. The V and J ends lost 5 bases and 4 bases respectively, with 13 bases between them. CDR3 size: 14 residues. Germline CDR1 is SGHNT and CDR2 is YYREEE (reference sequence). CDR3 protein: CASSPGLAGNTIYF. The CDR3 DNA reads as TGTGCCAGCAGTCCGGGGTTGGCAGGAAACACCATATATTTT. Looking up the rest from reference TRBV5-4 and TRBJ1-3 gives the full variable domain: ETGVTQSPTHLIKTRGQQVTLRCSSQSGHNTVSWYQQALGQGPQFIFQYYREEENGRGNFPPRFSGLQFPNYSSELNVNALELDDSALYLCASSPGLAGNTIYFGEGSWLTVV.

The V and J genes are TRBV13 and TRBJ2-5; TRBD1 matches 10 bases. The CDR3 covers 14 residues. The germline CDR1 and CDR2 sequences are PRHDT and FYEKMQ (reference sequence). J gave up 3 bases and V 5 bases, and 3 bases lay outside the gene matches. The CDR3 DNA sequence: TGTGCCAGCAGCACGACAGGGGGCGAAGAGACCCAGTACTTC. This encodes CASSTTGGEETQYF.

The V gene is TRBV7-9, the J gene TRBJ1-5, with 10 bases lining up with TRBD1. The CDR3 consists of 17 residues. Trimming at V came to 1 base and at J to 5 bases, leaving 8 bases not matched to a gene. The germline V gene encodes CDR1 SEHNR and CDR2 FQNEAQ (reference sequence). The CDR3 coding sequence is TGTGCCAGCAGCTTAGGACTCCGGGACAGGGGATATCAGCCCCAGCATTTT. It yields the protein CASSLGLRDRGYQPQHF.